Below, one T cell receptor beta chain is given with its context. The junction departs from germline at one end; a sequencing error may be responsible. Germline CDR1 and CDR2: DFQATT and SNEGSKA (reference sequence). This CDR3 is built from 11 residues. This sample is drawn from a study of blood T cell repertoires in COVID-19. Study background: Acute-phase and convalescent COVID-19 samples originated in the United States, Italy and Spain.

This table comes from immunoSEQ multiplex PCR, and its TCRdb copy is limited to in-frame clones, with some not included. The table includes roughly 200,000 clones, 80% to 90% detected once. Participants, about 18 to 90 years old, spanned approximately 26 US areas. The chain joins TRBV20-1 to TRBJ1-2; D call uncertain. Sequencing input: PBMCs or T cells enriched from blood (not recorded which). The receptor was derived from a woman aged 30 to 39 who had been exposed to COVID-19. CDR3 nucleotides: TGCAGTGCTAGTATGGGCCCATTGTTCGCCTTC. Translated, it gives CSASMGPLFAF.